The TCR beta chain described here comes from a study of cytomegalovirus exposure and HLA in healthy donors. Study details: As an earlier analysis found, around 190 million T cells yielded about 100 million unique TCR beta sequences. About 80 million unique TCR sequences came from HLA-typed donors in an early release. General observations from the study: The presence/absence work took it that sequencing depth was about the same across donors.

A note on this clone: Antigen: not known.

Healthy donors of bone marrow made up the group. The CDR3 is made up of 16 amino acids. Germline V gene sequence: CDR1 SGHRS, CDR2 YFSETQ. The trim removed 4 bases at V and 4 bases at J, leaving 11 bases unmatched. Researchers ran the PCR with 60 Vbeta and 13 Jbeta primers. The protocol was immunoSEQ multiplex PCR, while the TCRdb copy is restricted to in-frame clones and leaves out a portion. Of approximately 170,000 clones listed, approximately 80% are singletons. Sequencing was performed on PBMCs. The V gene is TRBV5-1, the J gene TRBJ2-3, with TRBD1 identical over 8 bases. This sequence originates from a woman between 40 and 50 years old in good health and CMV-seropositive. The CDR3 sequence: CASSIVQGAGPDTQYF. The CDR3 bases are TGCGCCAGCAGCATCGTTCAGGGGGCAGGTCCAGATACGCAGTATTTT.